This paragraph reports one TCR beta chain. The data derive from a study of blood T cell repertoires in COVID-19. In the study overall: T cells, B-cell-depleted T cells, or PBMCs provided the cDNA or gDNA that served as material.

The germline gives CDR1 LNHDA, CDR2 SQIVND (reference sequence). This CDR3 is built from 13 residues. Per the study methods: Quantification of nucleated cells was approximated via reference gene primer amplification. Generated by immunoSEQ multiplex PCR, the TCRdb table keeps only in-frame clones and is missing some. Clonal size and the V and J genes are those of that table, whereas D and trimming came from the DNA. The table shows a few hundred thousand clones, with approximately 89% occurring only once. This receptor was identified in a woman aged 40 to 50 who had been exposed to COVID-19. V is TRBV19 and J is TRBJ2-1; 8 bases are shared with TRBD1. Material: PBMCs or T cells enriched from blood (not recorded which). CDR3 bases: TGTGCGAGCCAGGGGGCTTCATACAATGAGCAGTTCTTC. Its protein is CASQGASYNEQFF.